One and the same sample provided the 22 T cell receptor beta chains below, sequenced in a study of T-cell memory formation after mild COVID-19. TCRdb reprocessed the 5' RACE reads via MiXCR and lists one record per CDR3 protein. The data show approximately 410,000 distinct CDR3 sequences, about a quarter seen once. Sequencing was done on a sample of PBMCs or a T cell subset sorted from them (not recorded which). Source of these receptors: an adult woman who had mild COVID-19 (a few samples of this study predate the infection). Cell type and time point are not known.

J is TRBJ1-2 and V is TRBV6-5; TRBD1 is a possible D gene (6 bases). Germline V gives CDR1 MNHEY, CDR2 SVGAGI. This CDR3 is 15 amino acids long. Trimming removed 6 bases from V and 2 bases from J, with 16 bases in between. CDR3 DNA: TGTGCCAGCAGCCCCCGCCGGACAGAAAACTATGGCTACACCTTC. This translates into CASSPRRTENYGYTF.

This clonotype was seen more than once but under ten times. The genes are TRBV12-3 or TRBV12-4 and TRBJ1-5, with D possibly being TRBD1 (5 bases). V lost 2 bases and J lost 4, with 12 bases in between. CDR3 length equals 15 residues. As DNA, the CDR3 is TGTGCCAGCAGTTTAAGGGGAATAGGGAATCAGCCCCAGCATTTT. It specifies CASSLRGIGNQPQHF.

This clonotype was seen a handful of times. The chain carries TRBV4-1 and TRBJ2-1; tentatively, D is TRBD1 (5 bases). The germline V gene encodes CDR1 MGHRA and CDR2 YSYEKL. The CDR3 sequence is 16 residues long. The germline V and J ends were trimmed by 1 base and 3 bases, with 13 bases remaining between them. CDR3 sequence: CASSQVAGQGYNEQFF. CDR3 DNA sequence: TGCGCCAGCAGCCAAGTAGCCGGCCAGGGCTACAATGAGCAGTTCTTC.

The chain recombines TRBV7-9 with TRBJ2-1; D is possibly TRBD1 (5 bases). Looked up from germline, CDR1 is SEHNR and CDR2 is FQNEAQ (reference sequence). Trimming took off 5 bases at V and 9 bases at J, with 17 bases between the two ends. The CDR3 loop spans 14 amino acids. The CDR3: CASSLTGAAGEQFF. The DNA for the CDR3 is TGTGCCAGCAGCCTGACTGGGGCCGCCGGTGAGCAGTTCTTC.

Only a few counts were recorded for this clonotype. The V call is TRBV7-3, the J call TRBJ2-5, with D unresolved. V lost 5 bases and J 4 bases, leaving 11 bases between the germline ends. The CDR3 length is 13 residues. Germline CDR1 is SGHTA and CDR2 is FQGTGA. The CDR3 DNA is TGTGCCAGCAGCATGGTTGTGGGAGAGACCCAGTACTTC. Translating it yields CASSMVVGETQYF.

This clonotype has a handful of counts. V usage is TRBV12-3 or TRBV12-4 and J usage is TRBJ1-4, with TRBD1 identical over 10 bases. The CDR3 has 15 amino acids. Trimming removed 4 bases from V and 9 bases from J; junction bases left unmatched: 8. CDR3 nucleotide sequence: TGTGCCAGCAGTTATCGGGGGACAGGGGACCAAAAACTGTTTTTT. Translated: CASSYRGTGDQKLFF.

The V gene is TRBV7-3, the J gene TRBJ1-6; possible D gene TRBD1, 5 bases. The length of the CDR3 is 13 residues. V shed 5 bases and J shed 10 bases, with 12 bases lying between them. The germline V gene has CDR1 SGHTA and CDR2 FQGTGA. The CDR3 loop is CASSISWDSPLHF. CDR3 coding DNA: TGTGCCAGCAGCATCTCGTGGGACTCACCCCTCCACTTT.

V gene TRBV4-1 combines with J gene TRBJ2-5, with TRBD2 identical over 10 bases. The V segment lost 0 bases and the J segment 2 bases; nucleotides outside the gene matches: 15. Germline CDR1 is MGHRA and CDR2 is YSYEKL. The CDR3 runs to 20 residues. CDR3 bases: TGCGCCAGCAGCCAAGATTCCTCCCGGCTAGCGGGGGCCCCTCAAGAGACCCAGTACTTC. The encoded protein is CASSQDSSRLAGAPQETQYF.

The J gene is TRBJ2-7, the V gene TRBV21-1; TRBD1, the D gene given by the table, was not confirmed from the DNA. TRBV21-1 is marked as a pseudogene. This CDR3 comprises 14 residues. The CDR3 nucleotides are TGTGCCAGCACCTGGGACCGGGAAAGTAGGGAGCAGTACTTC. Its translation is CASTWDRESREQYF.

This clonotype was seen a handful of times. The V call is TRBV4-2, the J call TRBJ2-7; D possibly matches TRBD1 or TRBD2 (5 bases each). The CDR3 consists of 14 residues. With 4 bases removed from V and 2 bases from J, the gap between germline ends came to 12 bases. Germline CDR1 LGHNA, CDR2 YNFKEQ. CDR3 in amino acids: CASSPGTPPYEQYF. The DNA of the CDR3 is TGTGCCAGCAGCCCCGGGACGCCCCCCTACGAGCAGTACTTC.

The chain carries TRBV11-2 and TRBJ1-1; D not resolved. V lost 1 base, J lost 5 bases, and 8 bases lay in between. The CDR3 runs to 13 residues. Germline values: CDR1 SGHAT, CDR2 FQNNGV. The CDR3 DNA follows: TGTGCCAGCAGCTTAGGAGGGCAGACTGAAGCTTTCTTT. It encodes CASSLGGQTEAFF.

CDR3 coding DNA: TGTGCCAGCAGCCAGCCCGGGACTAGCGGGAGCGACGAGCAGTACTTC. Protein: CASSQPGTSGSDEQYF. This chain joins TRBV4-2 and TRBJ2-7; 14 nucleotides agree with TRBD2. Germline CDR1 reads LGHNA; CDR2 reads YNFKEQ. The CDR3 extends over 16 amino acids. V shed 3 bases, J shed 5 bases, and the junction held 6 bases outside the gene matches.

The chain uses TRBV7-9 and TRBJ2-1; no definite D call. The germline V gene has CDR1 SEHNR and CDR2 FQNEAQ (reference sequence). CDR3 size: 13 residues. V was shortened by 5 bases and J by 13 bases, with 18 bases between the two germline ends. Written as DNA, the CDR3 is TGTGCCAGCAGCCCCCACCTGGGCGCCGCTCAGTTCTTC. It yields the protein CASSPHLGAAQFF.

The chain combines TRBV12-3 or TRBV12-4 with TRBJ1-5; possible D gene TRBD1, 6 bases. The CDR3 spans 15 residues. V lost 6 bases and J lost 3, with 15 bases in between. The CDR3 reads CASSLGAGNNQPQHF. CDR3 in DNA: TGTGCCAGCAGCTTGGGGGCAGGGAACAATCAGCCCCAGCATTTT.

This clonotype was counted many times. This chain connects TRBV23-1 to TRBJ2-6; D is ambiguous. TRBV23-1 is placed among ORFs of uncertain function. Deletions cut 2 bases from V and 0 bases from J, with 20 bases between. The CDR3 is 20 amino acids. Here the CDR3 reads CASSQLKGHRRCSGANVLTF. The CDR3 coding sequence is TGCGCCAGCAGTCAACTCAAAGGGCACCGGCGATGCTCTGGGGCCAACGTCCTGACTTTC.

The chain employs TRBV7-7 and TRBJ2-3, with a possible D match to TRBD2 (5 bases). Germline V gene sequence: CDR1 SSHAT, CDR2 FNYEAQ (reference sequence). The CDR3 totals 14 residues. Trimming took 5 bases from V and 10 from J, leaving 19 bases between them. This CDR3 reads CASSPEINGGPQYF. The CDR3 bases are TGTGCCAGCAGCCCCGAGATCAACGGAGGCCCGCAGTATTTT.

This chain joins TRBV6-4 and TRBJ2-3, with a possible D match to TRBD2 (6 bases). CDR3 length equals 13 residues. Per germline, CDR1 MRHNA and CDR2 SNTAGT. V shed 5 bases and J shed 3 bases, with 9 bases lying between them. Here the CDR3 reads CASSRDWTDTQYF. The CDR3 DNA follows: TGTGCCAGCAGTCGGGACTGGACAGATACGCAGTATTTT.

The rearrangement joins TRBV15 to TRBJ2-5, with 8 bases that match TRBD1. In germline, CDR1 is LNHNV, CDR2 YYDKDF (reference sequence). This CDR3 is built from 15 residues. The V and J ends lost 0 bases and 3 bases, in that order; junction bases with no gene match: 3. The CDR3 coding sequence is TGTGCCACCAGCAGAGACAGGGGGCGCGAAGAGACCCAGTACTTC. Its translation: CATSRDRGREETQYF.

The rearrangement links TRBV27 to TRBJ2-2; D is undetermined. The germline V and J ends were trimmed by 6 bases and 5 bases, with 22 bases remaining between them. The CDR3 has 17 amino acids. The germline gives CDR1 MNHEY, CDR2 SMNVEV (reference sequence). CDR3 region: CASSSRTSGLRTGELFF. In DNA form, the CDR3 reads TGTGCCAGCAGCTCGCGTACATCCGGGCTTCGAACCGGGGAGCTGTTTTTT.

This chain connects TRBV4-3 to TRBJ2-7; TRBD2 might be the D (5 bases). The germline gives CDR1 LGHNA, CDR2 YSLEER. Deletions cut 0 bases from V and 6 bases from J, with 9 bases between. CDR3 length equals 13 residues. CDR3 residues: CASSQDTRVEQYF. The CDR3 bases are TGCGCCAGCAGCCAAGATACGAGGGTCGAGCAGTACTTC.

The chain has TRBV7-9 and TRBJ2-7; TRBD1 aligns across 7 bases. Germline lookup yields CDR1 SEHNR and CDR2 FQNEAQ (reference sequence). Losses at the gene ends were 3 bases for V and 0 bases for J; bases not matched to a gene: 11. The CDR3 length is 17 residues. Written as DNA, the CDR3 is TGTGCCAGCAGCTTTGAGGTGAGGGGGCCGAGCTCCTACGAGCAGTACTTC. It encodes CASSFEVRGPSSYEQYF.

The gene calls are TRBV12-3 or TRBV12-4 and TRBJ2-1, with 11 bases that match TRBD2. The CDR3 sequence is 15 residues long. Losses at the gene ends were 6 bases for V and 4 bases for J; bases not matched to a gene: 5. The CDR3 nucleotides are TGTGCCAGCAGACCCGCTAGCGGGGGGTACAATGAGCAGTTCTTC. Translation: CASRPASGGYNEQFF.